Presented here are 9 T cell receptor beta chains from one specimen sequenced in a study of Graves' ophthalmopathy and Graves' hyperthyroidism. Amplifying from RNA transcripts, the study obtained TCR beta CDR3 regions. Scientists carried out first-round RT-PCR using HTBI primers and then a second-round multiplex PCR. One entry per CDR3 protein results from TCRdb running MiXCR on the multiplex PCR reads. The sample has approximately 1.2 million distinct CDR3 sequences, about 40% seen once. Sample: peripheral blood or thyroid tissue (not recorded which). All receptors come from an adult man with Graves' hyperthyroidism.

This clonotype showed up just a few times. V usage is TRBV20-1 and J usage is TRBJ2-7, with 9 bases identical to TRBD1. J lost 1 base, V lost 1 base, and 8 bases had no gene match. Germline V gene data show CDR1 as DFQATT and CDR2 as SNEGSKA (reference sequence). The CDR3 has 16 amino acids. CDR3 coding DNA: TGCAGTGCTAGAGGGGTGGGACAGGGAATATCCTACGAGCAGTACTTC. Its protein product is CSARGVGQGISYEQYF.

This clonotype was seen ten or more times. The chain couples TRBV19 to TRBJ2-2; perhaps D is TRBD1 or TRBD2 (5 bases each). Deletions cut 4 bases from V and 4 bases from J, with 13 bases between. Germline CDR1 LNHDA, CDR2 SQIVND (reference sequence). CDR3 length equals 15 residues. The CDR3 DNA is TGTGCCAGTAGTACGGCCGGGACCCCCACCGGGGAGCTGTTTTTT. Translating gives CASSTAGTPTGELFF.

This clonotype was recorded a few times. V gene TRBV4-1 combines with J gene TRBJ1-4; D is uncertain. With 1 base removed from V and 8 bases from J, the gap between germline ends came to 14 bases. Germline loops: CDR1 MGHRA, CDR2 YSYEKL. The CDR3 is made up of 15 amino acids. CDR3 protein: CASSQGDGVGEKLFF. Written as DNA, the CDR3 is TGCGCCAGCAGCCAAGGGGATGGAGTGGGGGAAAAACTGTTTTTT.

This chain uses TRBV7-9 with TRBJ1-5, with no clear D. This CDR3 contains 14 residues. The V gene lost 3 bases and the J gene lost 11 bases, with 17 bases spanning the gap. Germline-derived CDR1 and CDR2 are SEHNR and FQNEAQ (reference sequence). This CDR3 is CASSFGRNKETQHF. The CDR3 DNA sequence: TGTGCCAGCAGCTTTGGGCGGAACAAAGAGACCCAGCATTTT.

The gene calls are TRBV13 and TRBJ2-5; TRBD1 matches at 7 bases. The CDR3 is 15 amino acids. Trimming at V came to 0 bases and at J to 4 bases, leaving 5 bases not matched to a gene. Germline-derived CDR1 and CDR2 are PRHDT and FYEKMQ (reference sequence). The CDR3 DNA sequence: TGTGCCAGCAGCTTAGGTTTAGGGGGCTTAGAGACCCAGTACTTC. Its protein is CASSLGLGGLETQYF.

This clonotype has a count of ten or more. This rearrangement joins TRBV2 to TRBJ1-4; a possible D gene is TRBD1 (5 bases). CDR1 and CDR2 (germline): SNHLY, FYNNEI. V gave up 5 bases and J gave up 5 bases, with 18 bases separating them. CDR3 length: 16 amino acids. The CDR3 protein is CASSSDPQAWNEKLFF. In nucleotides, the CDR3 is TGTGCCAGCAGTAGTGACCCACAGGCGTGGAATGAAAAACTGTTTTTT.

The chain carries TRBV6-2 or TRBV6-3 and TRBJ2-7; D may be TRBD2 (5 bases). CDR1 MNHEY and CDR2 SVGEGT come from the germline V gene. The CDR3 length is 16 residues. Trimming cost V 4 bases and J 3 bases, with 19 bases left between them. CDR3 loop: CASSSPSSLSIYEQYF. CDR3 DNA sequence: TGTGCCAGCAGTTCCCCCTCTAGCCTCAGTATCTACGAGCAGTACTTC.

The chain carries TRBV28 and TRBJ1-1; no definite D call. The CDR3 runs 15 residues. CDR1 and CDR2 from the germline V gene are MDHEN and SYDVKM. V was shortened by 3 bases and J by 4 bases, with 15 bases between the two germline ends. CDR3 residues: CASSLFGEVGTEAFF. DNA of the CDR3: TGTGCCAGCAGTTTGTTCGGGGAAGTTGGCACTGAAGCTTTCTTT.

This clonotype was observed a handful of times. The germline gene is not matched at one end of the junction; a read error may be the cause. This chain uses TRBV10-3 with TRBJ2-7; TRBD1 aligns across 9 bases. Germline V gives CDR1 ENHRY, CDR2 SYGVKD. The CDR3 consists of 16 residues. In DNA, the CDR3 is TGTGCCAGCAGTGAAGCCCTCGGGACAGGGAGCCACGAGCAGTACTTC. Its protein is CASSEALGTGSHEQYF.